This record looks at one T cell receptor (beta chain) sequence and its context. This clonotype was seen ten or more times. The antigen it binds to is not known. It has no much larger one-base neighbor in the sample; base qualities were not kept. Ophthalmopathy patients had moderately to severely active disease, with a Clinical Activity Score of 3 or more, a NOSPECS grade of 4 or more, and a disease duration of less than 3 months. The study excluded patients with uncontrolled infections, other autoimmune diseases, pregnancy or lactation. Clinical symptoms, serum thyroxine and TRAb, thyroid ultrasound, and orbital computed tomography formed the basis for the diagnoses. PBMCs were separated from roughly 10 ml of fresh peripheral blood using Ficoll-Paque density gradient centrifugation. Total RNA was extracted with Trizol reagent, and quality was checked on an Agilent 2100 Bioanalyzer. Reading the germline V gene (reference sequence) gives CDR1 DFQATT and CDR2 SNEGSKA. Including cysteine and phenylalanine, the CDR3 has 13 amino acids. Just the 39-base CDR3 DNA is kept, in frame starting at base 1. At the junction V is shortened by 1 base and J by 3 bases; bases outside the gene matches: 1.

This record belongs to a study of T cells in Graves' hyperthyroidism and ophthalmopathy (dated by TCRdb to the late 2010s). The study in broad terms: Peripheral blood samples were taken at the time of initial diagnosis, prior to any treatment. To identify distinguishing TCR V-J signatures, a discovery cohort of some 100 patients was used, comprising 40 to 45 with Graves' ophthalmopathy and roughly 60 with stable Graves' hyperthyroidism. An independent validation cohort of 18 to 20 hyperthyroidism patients and 17 patients who later progressed to ophthalmopathy tested prospective prediction of ophthalmopathy. The approximately 100 discovery patients were randomly split 7:3 into training and test sets. In more than 5 Graves' hyperthyroidism patients, the study also compared T-cell repertoires from thyroid tissue with T-cell repertoires from blood. Once sampling was done, hyperthyroidism patients were given methimazole at a starting dose of 30 mg daily, whereas ophthalmopathy patients were given high-dose intravenous methylprednisolone. TCR Vbeta CDR3 sequencing of 130 to 150 peripheral blood samples (under 45 ophthalmopathy, roughly 72 hyperthyroidism and approximately 17 progressor patients) is reported in the paper. What the study reported, not specific to this receptor: Blood samples also contained most of the expanded thyroid clonotypes (frequency above 0.001), which suggests that blood repertoires may reflect thyroid immune responses. Ophthalmopathy was separated from stable hyperthyroidism by a 13 V-J signature model, with approximately 90% sensitivity and roughly 84% specificity obtained in cross-validation and 80%/75% obtained in testing. Sample size was not statistically predetermined, and investigators were not blinded to group allocation. In validation, the model predicted progression to ophthalmopathy a median of roughly six months before onset, with about 67% sensitivity and 72.22% specificity.

The TCR beta CDR3 regions were amplified from RNA transcripts. For the first round of RT-PCR on the TCR CDR3, the HTBI primer set was used together with the Qiagen OneStep RT-PCR kit. Libraries were constructed in a second round of multiplex PCR, after which size selection and purification were performed. Paired-end sequencing of the libraries was performed with 100 bp reads on an Illumina HiSeq2000. In the original analysis: SOAPnuke was used to process the raw data, throwing out any read that contained adapters or uncalled bases, had a mean Phred below 15, or lacked an exact constant-primer or identifier match. High-quality paired reads were merged with COPE v1.2.5, and unique nucleotide sequences were defined as clonotypes. MiTCR v1.1 was used to align the clonotypes against IMGT TRBV, TRBD and TRBJ reference segments. The analysis included only V-J combinations with a frequency above 0.0001, which together covered more than 98% of the repertoires. The TCS score was defined as the ratio of F50 (clonal expansion) to E x V (chaos), calculated using BLOSUM62-based TCRdist between CDR3 peptides within each V-J. Welch's t-statistics and random forest reduced just over 500 V-J features to roughly 13, which were used in a naive Bayes classifier (R e1071). The public reads were reanalyzed by TCRdb: fastp trimming at Q25, MiXCR alignment, in-frame beta chains only. Rows with a matching CDR3 protein are joined into one entry that keeps the most common DNA and genes. What appears here as the V and J calls and clone size reflects TCRdb's work, not the paper's. This sample gives some 570,000 distinct CDR3 sequences in total; 13% to 15% of them show up just once. Of the sample, less than 9% falls within the top ten clones.

The rearranged chain carries TRBV20-1 and TRBJ2-3; 7 junctional bases match TRBD2. The sequenced sample consisted of blood. This receptor was obtained from a young woman with Graves' ophthalmopathy. CDR3 sequence: CSARGGRTDTQYF. The sequenced DNA: TGCAGTGCTAGAGGCGGGAGAACAGATACGCAGTATTTT.